Listed here is a single TCR beta chain. How the authors handled the data: Reference gene primers were amplified, and this amplification served to estimate nucleated cell counts. Some clones are missing from TCRdb's copy, which holds only in-frame ones; the method was immunoSEQ multiplex PCR. V, J and clone size were drawn from that table, and D and trimming were deduced from the DNA. The data contain approximately 220,000 clones, around 90% of them singletons. The data derive from a study of blood T cell repertoires in COVID-19. The overall study: The United States, Italy and Spain were the sources of the acute and convalescent COVID-19 samples.

Two consecutive negative NP/OP PCR tests, clearance, or resolved symptoms defined Cohort 3 recovery. Germline lookup yields CDR1 SGHNT and CDR2 YENEEA. Trimming shortened V by 5 bases and J by 2 bases, and 12 bases separated the two germline ends. The CDR3 spans 15 residues. The chain combines TRBV11-3 with TRBJ2-2, with a possible D match to TRBD2 (6 bases). This TCR was sampled from a man in his thirties or forties who had recovered from COVID-19. The sample consisted of PBMCs or T cells enriched from blood (not recorded which). Here the CDR3 reads CASSPRDSNTGELFF. The DNA of the CDR3 is TGTGCCAGCAGCCCACGGGACTCAAACACCGGGGAGCTGTTTTTT.